This T cell receptor beta chain comes out of a study of T cells after yellow fever vaccination. Overall study findings and caveats: Highly abundant clonotypes carried over from the bulk population could end up in FACS-sorted repertoires as contaminants. A limited proportion of clonotypes was detected within both the CD4 and CD8 compartments.

The CDR3 runs to 12 residues. The germline V and J ends were trimmed by 5 bases and 5 bases, with 12 bases remaining between them. Germline lookup yields CDR1 DFQATT and CDR2 SNEGSKA (reference sequence). This clonotype occurred many times. No antigen is known for it. The 5'RACE template-switching step produced TCR cDNA and added a universal primer site and UMIs. TCRdb itself ran the 5' RACE reads through MiXCR, one entry per CDR3 protein. There are a few hundred thousand distinct CDR3 sequences in the sample; 8.7% occur only once, and around 3.5% lies in the top ten. The source of this sequence is a man between 18 and 29 years old who received the YFV17D yellow fever vaccine. Sequenced here: CD4+ T cells sorted from PBMCs, sampled 5 days after the yellow fever booster vaccination. The V gene is TRBV20-1, the J gene TRBJ2-5; D call uncertain. CDR3 sequence reads: CSAATLEETQYF. Written as DNA, the CDR3 is TGCAGTGCTGCAACTTTAGAGGAGACCCAGTACTTC.